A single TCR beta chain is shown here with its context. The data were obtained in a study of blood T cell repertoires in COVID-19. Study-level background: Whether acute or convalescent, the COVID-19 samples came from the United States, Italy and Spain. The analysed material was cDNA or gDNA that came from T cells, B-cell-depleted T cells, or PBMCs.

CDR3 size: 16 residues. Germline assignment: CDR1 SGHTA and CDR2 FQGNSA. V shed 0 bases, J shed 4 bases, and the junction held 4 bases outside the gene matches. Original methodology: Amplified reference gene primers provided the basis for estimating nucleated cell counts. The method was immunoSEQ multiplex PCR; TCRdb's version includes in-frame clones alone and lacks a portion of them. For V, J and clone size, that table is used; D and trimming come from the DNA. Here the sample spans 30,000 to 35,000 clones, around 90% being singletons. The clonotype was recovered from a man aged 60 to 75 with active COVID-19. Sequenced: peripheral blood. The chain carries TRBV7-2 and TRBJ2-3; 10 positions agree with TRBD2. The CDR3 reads CASSLARTSGADTQYF. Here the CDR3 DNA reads TGTGCCAGCAGCTTAGCGCGGACTAGCGGCGCAGATACGCAGTATTTT.